Presented here are 3 T cell receptor beta chains from one specimen sequenced in a study of shared clonotypes between healthy human individuals. Using immunoSEQ multiplex PCR, the repertoire was profiled, and TCRdb retains in-frame clones only, with some absent. This table holds fewer than 600,000 clones, roughly four fifths found once. Material for sequencing was PBMCs. These receptors were collected from a woman in her thirties or forties in good health. Some clones in this sample may be carry-over from other donors' samples.

The chain combines TRBV18 with TRBJ2-7; no firm D call. From germline, CDR1 is KGHSH and CDR2 LQKENI. This CDR3 has 14 residues. V lost 3 bases and J 3 bases, leaving 12 bases between the germline ends. The CDR3 reads CASSPLNTNYEQYF. DNA for the CDR3: TGTGCCAGCTCACCGCTCAACACGAACTACGAGCAGTACTTC.

V usage is TRBV6-5 and J usage is TRBJ2-3, with D tentatively TRBD1 (6 bases). This CDR3 comprises 15 residues. Germline CDR1 reads MNHEY; CDR2 reads SVGAGI. V was cut by 8 bases and J by 3 bases, with 18 bases left in between. CDR3 nucleotide sequence: TGTGCCAGCGCGCCTAGGGGGTTTGGGACAGATACGCAGTATTTT. This gives the protein CASAPRGFGTDTQYF.

As concerns this clone: It differs at one base from a far larger clone, so likely a read error. Other nucleotide sequences from this sample produce the same CDR3. The V call is TRBV20-1, the J call TRBJ1-1; D uncertain. This CDR3 spans 11 amino acids. CDR1 is DFQATT and CDR2 is SNEGSKA in the germline V gene (reference sequence). Here the CDR3 DNA reads TGCAGTGCTTCTCCCGAGCCAGAAGCCTTCTTT. Amino acids: CSASPEPEAFF.